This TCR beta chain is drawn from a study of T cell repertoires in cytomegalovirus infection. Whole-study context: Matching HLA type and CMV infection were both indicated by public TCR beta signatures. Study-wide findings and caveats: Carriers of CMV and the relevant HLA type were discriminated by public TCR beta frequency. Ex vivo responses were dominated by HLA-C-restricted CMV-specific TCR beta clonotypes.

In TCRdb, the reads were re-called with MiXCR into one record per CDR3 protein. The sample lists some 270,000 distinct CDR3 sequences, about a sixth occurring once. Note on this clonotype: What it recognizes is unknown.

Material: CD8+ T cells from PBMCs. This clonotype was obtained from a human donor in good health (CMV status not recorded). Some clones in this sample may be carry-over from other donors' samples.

CDR3 bases: TGCAGCGTCGTTAGGACAGGTCGGGCGAACAATGAGCAGTTCTTC. Amino acid sequence: CSVVRTGRANNEQFF. This chain joins TRBV29-1 and TRBJ2-1; 7 bases are a match to TRBD1. Losses at the gene ends were 6 bases for V and 5 bases for J; bases not matched to a gene: 13. The CDR3 covers 15 residues. Germline V gene data show CDR1 as SQVTM and CDR2 as ANQGSEA.